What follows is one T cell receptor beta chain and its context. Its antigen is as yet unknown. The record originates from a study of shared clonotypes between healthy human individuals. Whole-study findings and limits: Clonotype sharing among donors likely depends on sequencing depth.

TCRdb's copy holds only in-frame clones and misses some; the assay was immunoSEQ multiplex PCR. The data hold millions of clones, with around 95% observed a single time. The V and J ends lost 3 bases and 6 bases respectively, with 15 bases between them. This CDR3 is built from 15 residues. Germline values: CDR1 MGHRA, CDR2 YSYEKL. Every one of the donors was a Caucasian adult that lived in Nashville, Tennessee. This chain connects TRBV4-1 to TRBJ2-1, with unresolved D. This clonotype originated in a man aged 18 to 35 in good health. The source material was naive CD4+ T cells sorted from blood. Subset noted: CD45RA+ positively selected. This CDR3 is CASSHARGTSNEQFF. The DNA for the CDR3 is TGCGCCAGCAGCCATGCTAGAGGAACCAGCAATGAGCAGTTCTTC.